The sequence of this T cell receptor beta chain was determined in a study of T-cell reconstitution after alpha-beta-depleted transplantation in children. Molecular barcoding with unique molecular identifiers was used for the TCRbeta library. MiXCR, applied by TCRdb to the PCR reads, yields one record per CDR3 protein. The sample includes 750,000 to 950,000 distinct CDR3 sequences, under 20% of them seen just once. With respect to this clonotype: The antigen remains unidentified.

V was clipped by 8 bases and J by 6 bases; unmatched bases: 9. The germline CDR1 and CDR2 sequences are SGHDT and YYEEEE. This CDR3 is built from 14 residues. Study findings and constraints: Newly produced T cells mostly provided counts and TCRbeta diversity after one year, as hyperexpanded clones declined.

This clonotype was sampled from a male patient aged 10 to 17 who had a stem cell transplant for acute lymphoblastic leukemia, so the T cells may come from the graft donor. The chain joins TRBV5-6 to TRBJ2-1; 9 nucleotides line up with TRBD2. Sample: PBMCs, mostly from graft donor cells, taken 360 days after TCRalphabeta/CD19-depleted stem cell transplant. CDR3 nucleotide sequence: TGTGCCAGTACCCCGGGACTAGCCCCCAATGAGCAGTTCTTC. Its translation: CASTPGLAPNEQFF.